Below are 5 T cell receptor beta chains sequenced from a single sample in a study of blood T cells in healthy people across ages. A J-beta primer mix and a sample-barcoded 5' primer were used in a second PCR of roughly 7 to 12 cycles. MiXCR was run by TCRdb on the 5' RACE reads, yielding one entry per CDR3 protein. The sample yields roughly 1.5 million distinct CDR3 sequences, roughly 43% seen once. Sequencing was done on a sample of blood. These TCRs come from a woman aged 18-29 years in good health.

The chain combines TRBV7-2 with TRBJ1-5, with D hard to call. This CDR3 has 16 residues. Germline values: CDR1 SGHTA, CDR2 FQGNSA. Trimming took off 1 base at V and 0 bases at J, with 10 bases between the two ends. CDR3 residues: CASSLGHKISNQPQHF. CDR3 DNA: TGTGCCAGCAGCTTAGGCCATAAAATTAGCAATCAGCCCCAGCATTTT.

The chain couples TRBV29-1 to TRBJ2-1, with 7 nucleotides matching TRBD2. Trimming cost V 3 bases and J 6 bases; bases outside gene matches: 5. Per germline, CDR1 SQVTM and CDR2 ANQGSEA. The CDR3 sequence is 13 residues long. The CDR3: CSVEAGVCNEQFF. In nucleotides, the CDR3 is TGCAGCGTTGAGGCGGGAGTCTGCAATGAGCAGTTCTTC.

Only a few counts were recorded for this clonotype. The DNA for the CDR3 is TGTGCCAGCAGCTTATTAAAGGGGTTGGGCTACACCTTC. Amino acids: CASSLLKGLGYTF. The chain carries TRBV7-2 and TRBJ1-2, with a weak D call TRBD1 (5 bases). Germline assignment: CDR1 SGHTA and CDR2 FQGNSA. This CDR3 is built from 13 residues. V was cut by 2 bases and J by 8 bases, with 12 bases left in between.

The chain joins TRBV4-2 to TRBJ1-5; weak D call: TRBD1 (6 bases). This CDR3 is built from 16 residues. V shed 1 base and J shed 10 bases, with 20 bases lying between them. Germline CDR1 and CDR2: LGHNA and YNFKEQ. CDR3 sequence: CASSQVLAPGGYPQHF. The CDR3 nucleotides are TGTGCCAGCAGCCAAGTCCTGGCGCCGGGGGGCTATCCCCAGCATTTT.

This clonotype was detected a few times. The chain recombines TRBV6-2 or TRBV6-3 with TRBJ1-2; D not resolved. Trimming pared 2 bases from V and 2 bases from J, leaving 9 bases between. The CDR3 contains 14 residues. The germline V gene encodes CDR1 MNHEY and CDR2 SVGEGT. The CDR3 spells CASSYLTENYGYTF. In DNA, the CDR3 is TGTGCCAGCAGTTACCTAACAGAGAACTATGGCTACACCTTC.